This passage covers 16 T cell receptor beta chains from one sample sequenced in a study of T-cell reconstitution after alpha-beta-depleted transplantation in children. Unique molecular identifiers were incorporated into the prepared TCRbeta library. TCRdb independently ran MiXCR on the PCR reads; one entry per CDR3 protein. The sample shows some 490,000 distinct CDR3 sequences, roughly an eighth of them seen only once. The source was PBMCs from the stem cell graft donor, collected from the stem cell graft. The receptors originated from a human donor who donated a stem cell graft to a child with combined immunodeficiency.

V usage is TRBV27 and J usage is TRBJ1-6; D perhaps matches TRBD1 (6 bases). Trimming cost V 5 bases and J 11 bases, with 16 bases left between them. CDR1 and CDR2 (germline): MNHEY, SMNVEV (reference sequence). CDR3 size: 14 residues. CDR3 region: CASSPRGGNTPLHF. Here the CDR3 DNA reads TGTGCCAGCAGTCCCAGGGGAGGGAATACACCCCTCCACTTT.

This clonotype has only a few counts. The rearrangement uses TRBV20-1 and TRBJ2-1; 9 bases are shared with TRBD2. Germline V lookup: CDR1 DFQATT, CDR2 SNEGSKA (reference sequence). This CDR3 has 15 amino acids. The V segment lost 3 bases and the J segment 7 bases; nucleotides outside the gene matches: 10. CDR3: CSASKTSGLFNEQFF. The CDR3 bases are TGCAGTGCTAGCAAGACTAGCGGTCTTTTTAATGAGCAGTTCTTC.

This clonotype turned up a few times. This chain connects TRBV10-3 to TRBJ2-1; either TRBD1 or TRBD2 may supply D (5 bases each). The V gene lost 6 bases and the J gene lost 4 bases, with 16 bases spanning the gap. The CDR3 contains 15 residues. CDR1 and CDR2 (germline): ENHRY, SYGVKD. The CDR3 DNA is TGTGCCATCAGCGGGGACGGAGACTATTACAATGAGCAGTTCTTC. This codes for CAISGDGDYYNEQFF.

The V gene is TRBV4-3, the J gene TRBJ1-1; 7 bases match TRBD1. V lost 3 bases to trimming and J lost 6 bases; unmatched junction nucleotides: 7. Germline-derived CDR1 and CDR2 are LGHNA and YSLEER. The CDR3 totals 14 residues. The CDR3 reads CASSHFTGDPEAFF. The CDR3 DNA reads as TGCGCCAGCAGCCACTTTACAGGGGATCCTGAAGCTTTCTTT.

This clonotype was detected many times. The chain is built from TRBV29-1 and TRBJ2-7, with 9 positions matching TRBD1. The ends lost 3 bases at V and 3 bases at J; junction bases unmatched: 9. Per the germline V gene, CDR1 is SQVTM and CDR2 is ANQGSEA. The CDR3 spans 15 residues. Here the CDR3 reads CSVDGMSGQGYEQYF. DNA for the CDR3: TGCAGCGTTGACGGCATGTCGGGACAGGGCTACGAGCAGTACTTC.

This clonotype was recorded at least ten times. The J gene is TRBJ2-5, the V gene TRBV29-1, with no clear D. This CDR3 contains 13 residues. The V and J ends lost 1 base and 1 base respectively, with 7 bases between them. Germline CDR1 is SQVTM and CDR2 is ANQGSEA. CDR3 sequence: CSVEGSGQETQYF. Written as DNA, the CDR3 is TGCAGCGTTGAAGGCTCAGGCCAAGAGACCCAGTACTTC.

The rearrangement links TRBV7-2 to TRBJ1-1, with 9 bases fitting TRBD1. With 6 bases clipped from V and 1 base from J, the junction kept 3 bases outside the gene matches. CDR1 and CDR2 (germline): SGHTA, FQGNSA. This CDR3 is 14 amino acids long. Here the CDR3 DNA reads TGTGCCAGCAGGGGACAGGGTGGGAACACTGAAGCTTTCTTT. It codes for CASRGQGGNTEAFF.

V and J are TRBV25-1 and TRBJ2-5; possibly TRBD2 for D (7 bases). Trimming pared 4 bases from V and 5 bases from J, leaving 17 bases between. This CDR3 contains 15 residues. Per the germline V gene, CDR1 is MGHDK and CDR2 is SYGVNS. The CDR3 nucleotides read TGTGCCAGCAGTGGGCGTGGGGGGGCCGGGGAGACCCAGTACTTC. Protein product: CASSGRGGAGETQYF.

The genes are TRBV20-1 and TRBJ2-3; TRBD2 aligns across 11 bases. CDR1 DFQATT and CDR2 SNEGSKA come from the germline V gene (reference sequence). The V gene end was trimmed by 6 bases and the J gene end by 4 bases; junction bases not matched to a gene: 12. The CDR3 covers 16 residues. DNA of the CDR3: TGCAGTGCCGGACGAGGACTAGCGGGTGGAGCAGATACGCAGTATTTT. Translated, it gives CSAGRGLAGGADTQYF.

This clonotype was observed a few times. The chain carries TRBV30 and TRBJ2-1; TRBD2 is a possible D gene (6 bases). The CDR3 extends over 15 amino acids. Trimming removed 1 base from V and 0 bases from J, with 10 bases in between. Looked up from germline, CDR1 is GTSNPN and CDR2 is SVGIG (reference sequence). In DNA, the CDR3 is TGTGCCTGGAGTGAGGGAGCGGGCTCCTACAATGAGCAGTTCTTC. Protein product: CAWSEGAGSYNEQFF.

At least ten counts were recorded for this clonotype. The chain joins TRBV7-2 to TRBJ1-5; the D is unclear. With 5 bases removed from V and 0 bases from J, the gap between germline ends came to 5 bases. This CDR3 comprises 13 residues. Germline CDR1 SGHTA, CDR2 FQGNSA. The chain's CDR3 is CASSPVSNQPQHF. The CDR3 DNA sequence: TGTGCCAGCAGCCCCGTTAGCAATCAGCCCCAGCATTTT.

This clonotype was counted a few times. J is TRBJ2-7 and V is TRBV19, with a weak D call TRBD2 (5 bases). The CDR3 is 13 residues long. The V and J ends lost 3 bases and 2 bases respectively, with 8 bases between them. The germline CDR1 and CDR2 sequences are LNHDA and SQIVND (reference sequence). The CDR3 loop reads CASSISAAYEQYF. DNA for the CDR3: TGTGCCAGTAGTATCTCAGCGGCCTACGAGCAGTACTTC.

Regarding this clonotype: A much larger clone sits a single nucleotide away, making a read error possible. The CDR3 sequence: CSVEDGMAHQGYNEEFF. The CDR3 coding sequence is TGCAGCGTTGAAGACGGAATGGCCCACCAGGGGTACAATGAGGAGTTCTTC. The genes are TRBV29-1 and TRBJ2-1; D may be TRBD1 (6 bases). The CDR3 consists of 17 residues. CDR1 is SQVTM, CDR2 ANQGSEA, per germline.

The chain employs TRBV7-9 and TRBJ2-5; tentatively, D is TRBD1 (6 bases). This CDR3 has 15 amino acids. CDR1 and CDR2 from the germline V gene are SEHNR and FQNEAQ (reference sequence). V shed 4 bases and J shed 3 bases, with 15 bases lying between them. CDR3 nucleotide sequence: TGTGCCAGCAGCTCGACAGGAGACGGGGAAGAGACCCAGTACTTC. Translating it yields CASSSTGDGEETQYF.

This clonotype was seen just once. CDR3 loop: CASSLEGRGATSDNEQFF. The CDR3 bases are TGTGCCAGCAGCTTAGAAGGGCGGGGGGCCACCTCTGACAATGAGCAGTTCTTC. The chain joins TRBV11-2 to TRBJ2-1; 8 positions agree with TRBD2. Looked up from germline, CDR1 is SGHAT and CDR2 is FQNNGV. The CDR3 sequence is 18 residues long. The V and J ends lost 0 bases and 5 bases, in that order; junction bases with no gene match: 12.

For this clonotype: Sequence at one end of the junction differs from germline and may be a read error. The CDR3 DNA follows: TGTGCCAGTACCCCCCAAACGTCGTTGAAGACTGAAGCTTTCTTT. Translation gives CASTPQTSLKTEAFF. J is TRBJ1-1 and V is TRBV19; D is ambiguous. Germline lookup yields CDR1 LNHDA and CDR2 SQIVND (reference sequence). The CDR3 spans 15 residues.